Listed below are T cell receptor beta chains from one sample, sequenced in a study of shared clonotypes between healthy human individuals. The repertoire was sequenced with immunoSEQ multiplex PCR; TCRdb's copy has only in-frame clones and lacks some. Among millions of clones listed, over 85% were seen once. The sample comprised naive CD4+ T cells sorted from blood. These receptors all come from a man between 18 and 35 years old in good health. CDR3s include the opening cysteine and the closing phenylalanine or tryptophan. D genes are given only for firm matches. Some rows mark clone size as missing; the rest say once, few, many or name a class of expanded clone.

v_gene,abundance,d_gene,j_gene,CDR3nt,CDR3aa
TRBV27,NA,NA,TRBJ2-3,TGTGCCAGCAGCCAACCCCCGGGAACAGATACGCAGTATTTT,CASSQPPGTDTQYF
TRBV6-5,once,TRBD1,TRBJ2-2,TGTGCCAGCAGTACCGGGACAGGGGACACCGGGGAGCTGTTTTTT,CASSTGTGDTGELFF
TRBV18,NA,NA,TRBJ2-3,TGTGCCAGCTCCGAAGATACGCAGTATTTT,CASSEDTQYF
TRBV6-1,NA,NA,TRBJ2-6,TGTGCCAGCACTGAGGGGGTTACTGGGGCCAACGTCCTGACTTTC,CASTEGVTGANVLTF
TRBV10-3,NA,NA,TRBJ2-2,TGTGCCATCAGTGAACGGGCAGGGAACACCGGGGAGCTGTTTTTT,CAISERAGNTGELFF
TRBV5-4,once,NA,TRBJ1-6,TGTGCCAGCAGCCCCCACAGTGATTCACCCCTCCACTTT,CASSPHSDSPLHF
TRBV19,NA,TRBD2,TRBJ2-1,TGTGCCAGTAGAACCGGACTAGCGGGCGGTTACAATGAGCAGTTCTTC,CASRTGLAGGYNEQFF
TRBV11-2,once,TRBD1,TRBJ1-4,TGTGCCAGCAGTCCTAGGACAGGTTCGGGGGAAAAACTGTTTTTT,CASSPRTGSGEKLFF
TRBV19,NA,NA,TRBJ1-2,TGTGCCAGTAGTATAGGTCGCGGAAGAAACACCTATGGCTACACCTTC,CASSIGRGRNTYGYTF
TRBV5-1,NA,TRBD2,TRBJ2-7,TGCGCCAGCAAACTAGCGGGGAGCTCCTACGAGCAGTACTTC,CASKLAGSSYEQYF
TRBV5-4,NA,NA,TRBJ2-3,TGTGCCACCAGGCCAGGGGCCGTGGTAGATACGCAGTATTTT,CATRPGAVVDTQYF
TRBV5-8,NA,NA,TRBJ1-1,TGTGCCAGCAGGCGGACGGGGAACACTGAAGCTTTCTTT,CASRRTGNTEAFF
TRBV20-1,NA,TRBD1,TRBJ1-2,TGCGTAGGGACAGACTATGGCTACACCTTC,CVGTDYGYTF
TRBV6-1,once,NA,TRBJ1-3,TGTGCCAGCAGTGAAAATGGACTGTGGGACACCATATATTTT,CASSENGLWDTIYF
TRBV6-6,few,TRBD1,TRBJ2-7,TGTGCCAGCCTAGGGGGCTTGGGAGAGCAGTACTTC,CASLGGLGEQYF
TRBV10-3,NA,TRBD1,TRBJ2-7,TGTGCCATCAGCGGACAGGGGGGAAACGAGCAGTACTTC,CAISGQGGNEQYF
TRBV7-2,NA,NA,TRBJ1-5,TGTGCCAGCAGCTTAGAGGGCGGCAATCAGCCCCAGCATTTT,CASSLEGGNQPQHF
TRBV28,once,TRBD2,TRBJ2-7,TGTGCCAGCAGTTTCTACCCGGGACTAGCGGGAACTCGGAACGAGCAGTACTTC,CASSFYPGLAGTRNEQYF
TRBV14,NA,TRBD2,TRBJ2-3,TGTGCCAGCAGCCCGACTAGCGGGAGCGCAGATACGCAGTATTTT,CASSPTSGSADTQYF
TRBV10-1,NA,NA,TRBJ1-2,TGCGCCAGCAGATCCTATGGCTACACCTTC,CASRSYGYTF
TRBV6-1,NA,NA,TRBJ2-7,TGTGCCACCTGGTTGGGGGCCTACGAGCAGTACTTC,CATWLGAYEQYF
TRBV18,NA,NA,TRBJ1-4,TGTGCCAGCTCACCTCTGGACCGAGGGGGTGAAAAACTGTTTTTT,CASSPLDRGGEKLFF
TRBV5-1,NA,NA,TRBJ2-2,TGCGCCAGCAGCTTGGGCGACCAGGGCGTCGTGACCGGGGAGCTGTTTTTT,CASSLGDQGVVTGELFF
TRBV2,NA,NA,TRBJ1-1,TGTGCCAGCAGTCTTGGGACGGATGAAGCTTTCTTT,CASSLGTDEAFF
TRBV11-3,NA,NA,TRBJ2-7,TGTGCCAGCAGCGCTGGCGGTTCCTCCTACGAGCAGTACTTC,CASSAGGSSYEQYF
TRBV6-5,NA,NA,TRBJ2-7,TGTGCCAGCAGCCTCACAGGGACCTACGAGCAGTACTTC,CASSLTGTYEQYF